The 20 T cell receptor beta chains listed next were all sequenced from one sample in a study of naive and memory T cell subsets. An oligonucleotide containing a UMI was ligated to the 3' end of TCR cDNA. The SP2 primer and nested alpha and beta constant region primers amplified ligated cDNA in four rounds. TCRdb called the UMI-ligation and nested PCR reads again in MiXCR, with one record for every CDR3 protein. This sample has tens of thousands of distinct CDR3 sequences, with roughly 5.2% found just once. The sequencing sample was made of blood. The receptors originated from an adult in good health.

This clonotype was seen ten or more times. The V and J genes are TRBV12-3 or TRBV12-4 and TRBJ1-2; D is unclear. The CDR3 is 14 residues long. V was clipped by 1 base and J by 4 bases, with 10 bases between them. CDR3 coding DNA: TGTGCCAGCAGTTTAGGAGGCCCCTCCTATGGCTACACCTTC. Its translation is CASSLGGPSYGYTF.

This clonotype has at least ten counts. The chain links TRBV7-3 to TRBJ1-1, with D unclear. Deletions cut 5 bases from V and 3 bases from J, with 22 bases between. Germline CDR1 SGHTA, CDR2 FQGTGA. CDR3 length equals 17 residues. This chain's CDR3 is CASSKPTQRTGHTEAFF. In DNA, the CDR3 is TGTGCCAGCAGCAAACCCACCCAGAGGACGGGTCACACTGAAGCTTTCTTT.

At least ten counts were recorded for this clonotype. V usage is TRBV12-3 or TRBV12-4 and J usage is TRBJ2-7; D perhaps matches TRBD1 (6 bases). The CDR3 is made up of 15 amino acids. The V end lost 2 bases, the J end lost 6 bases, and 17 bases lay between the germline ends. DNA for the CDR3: TGTGCCAGCAGTTTAAAGGCAGGGGCAGTGGGCGAGCAGTACTTC. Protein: CASSLKAGAVGEQYF.

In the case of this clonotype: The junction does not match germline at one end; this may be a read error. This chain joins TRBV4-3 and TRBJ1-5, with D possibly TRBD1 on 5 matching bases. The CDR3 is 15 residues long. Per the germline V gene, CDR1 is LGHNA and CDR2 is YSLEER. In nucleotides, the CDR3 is TGCGCCAGCAGCCAAGATCCAGGGCTAAATCGGCCCCAGCATTTT. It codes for CASSQDPGLNRPQHF.

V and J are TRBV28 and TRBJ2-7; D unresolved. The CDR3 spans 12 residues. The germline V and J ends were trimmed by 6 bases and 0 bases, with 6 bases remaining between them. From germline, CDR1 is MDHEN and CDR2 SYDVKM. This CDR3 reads CASRTHSYEQYF. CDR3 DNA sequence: TGTGCCAGCAGGACTCACTCCTACGAGCAGTACTTC. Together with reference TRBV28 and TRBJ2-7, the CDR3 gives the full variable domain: DVKVTQSSRYLVKRTGEKVFLECVQDMDHENMFWYRQDPGLGLRLIYFSYDVKMKEKGDIPEGYSVSREKKERFSLILESASTNQTSMYLCASRTHSYEQYFGPGTRLTVT.

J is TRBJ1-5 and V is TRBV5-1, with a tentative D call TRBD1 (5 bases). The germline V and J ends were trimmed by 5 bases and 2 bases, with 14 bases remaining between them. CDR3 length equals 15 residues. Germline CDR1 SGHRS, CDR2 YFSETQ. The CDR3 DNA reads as TGCGCCAGCAGGCCGACCGGGACGGGCAATCAGCCCCAGCATTTT. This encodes CASRPTGTGNQPQHF.

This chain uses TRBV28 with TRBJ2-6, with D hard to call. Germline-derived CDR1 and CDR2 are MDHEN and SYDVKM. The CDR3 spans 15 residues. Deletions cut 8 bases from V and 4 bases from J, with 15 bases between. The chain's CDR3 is CASGLPSSGANVLTF. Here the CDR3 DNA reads TGTGCCAGCGGGCTTCCCTCCTCCGGGGCCAACGTCCTGACTTTC. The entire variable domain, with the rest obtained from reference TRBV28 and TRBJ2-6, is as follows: DVKVTQSSRYLVKRTGEKVFLECVQDMDHENMFWYRQDPGLGLRLIYFSYDVKMKEKGDIPEGYSVSREKKERFSLILESASTNQTSMYLCASGLPSSGANVLTFGAGSRLTVL.

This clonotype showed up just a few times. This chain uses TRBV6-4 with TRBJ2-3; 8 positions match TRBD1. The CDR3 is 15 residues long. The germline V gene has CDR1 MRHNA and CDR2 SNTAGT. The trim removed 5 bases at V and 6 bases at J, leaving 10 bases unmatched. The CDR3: CASSRTGRLSDTQYF. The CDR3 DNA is TGTGCCAGCAGTCGGACAGGGAGGCTTTCGGATACGCAGTATTTT.

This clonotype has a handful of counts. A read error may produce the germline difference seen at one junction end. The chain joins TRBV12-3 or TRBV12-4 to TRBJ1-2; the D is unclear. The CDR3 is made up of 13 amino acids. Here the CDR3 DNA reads TGTGCCAGCAGTTCCCAGCCCAACTATGGCGACACCTTC. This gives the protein CASSSQPNYGDTF.

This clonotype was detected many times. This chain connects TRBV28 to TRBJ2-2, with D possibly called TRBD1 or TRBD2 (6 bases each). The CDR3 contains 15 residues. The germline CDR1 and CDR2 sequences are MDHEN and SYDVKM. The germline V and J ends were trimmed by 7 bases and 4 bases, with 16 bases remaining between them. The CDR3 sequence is CASIGGGSGTGELFF. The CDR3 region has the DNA TGTGCCAGCATAGGAGGGGGGTCCGGCACCGGGGAGCTGTTTTTT.

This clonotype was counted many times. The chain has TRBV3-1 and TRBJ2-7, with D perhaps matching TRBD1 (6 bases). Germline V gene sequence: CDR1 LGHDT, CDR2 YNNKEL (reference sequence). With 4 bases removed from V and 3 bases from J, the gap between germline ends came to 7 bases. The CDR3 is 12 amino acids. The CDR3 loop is CASSRDIYEQYF. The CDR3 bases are TGTGCCAGCAGCCGGGACATCTACGAGCAGTACTTC.

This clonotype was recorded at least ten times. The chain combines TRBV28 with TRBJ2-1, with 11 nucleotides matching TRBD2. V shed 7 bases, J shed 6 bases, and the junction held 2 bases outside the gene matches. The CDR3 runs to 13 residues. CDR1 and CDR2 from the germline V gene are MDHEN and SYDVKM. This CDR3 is CASISGRGNEQFF. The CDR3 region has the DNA TGTGCCAGCATTAGCGGGAGGGGCAATGAGCAGTTCTTC.

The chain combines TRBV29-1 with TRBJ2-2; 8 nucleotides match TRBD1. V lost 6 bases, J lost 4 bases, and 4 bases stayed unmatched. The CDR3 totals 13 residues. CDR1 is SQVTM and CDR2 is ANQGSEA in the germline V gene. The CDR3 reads CSVGQVSTGELFF. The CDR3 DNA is TGCAGCGTGGGACAGGTCAGCACCGGGGAGCTGTTTTTT.

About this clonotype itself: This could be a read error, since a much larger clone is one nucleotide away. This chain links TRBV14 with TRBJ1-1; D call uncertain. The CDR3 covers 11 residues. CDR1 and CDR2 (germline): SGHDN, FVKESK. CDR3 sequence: CVSGDFREAFF. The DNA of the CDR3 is TGTGTCAGCGGCGACTTTAGGGAAGCTTTCTTT. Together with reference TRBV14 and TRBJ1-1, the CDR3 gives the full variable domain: EAGVTQFPSHSVIEKGQTVTLRCDPISGHDNLYWYRRVMGKEIKFLLHFVKESKQDESGMPNNRFLAERTGGTYSTLKVQPAELEDSGVYFCVSGDFREAFFGQGTRLTVV.

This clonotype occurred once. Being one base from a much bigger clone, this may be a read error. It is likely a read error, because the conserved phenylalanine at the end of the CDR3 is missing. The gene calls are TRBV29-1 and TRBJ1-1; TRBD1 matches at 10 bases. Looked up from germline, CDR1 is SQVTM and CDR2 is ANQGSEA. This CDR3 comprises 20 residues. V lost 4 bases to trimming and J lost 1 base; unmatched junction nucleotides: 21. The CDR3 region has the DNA TGCAGCGTTGTCCAAGCCCCTGTGACAGGGGGCAGTTTTGCGAACACTGAAGCTTTCTCT. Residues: CSVVQAPVTGGSFANTEAFS.

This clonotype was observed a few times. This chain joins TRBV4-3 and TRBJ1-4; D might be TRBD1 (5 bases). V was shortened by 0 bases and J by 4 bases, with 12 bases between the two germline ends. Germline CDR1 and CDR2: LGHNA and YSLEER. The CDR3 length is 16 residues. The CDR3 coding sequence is TGCGCCAGCAGCCAAGATCATTGGGGGAGTAATGAAAAACTGTTTTTT. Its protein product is CASSQDHWGSNEKLFF.

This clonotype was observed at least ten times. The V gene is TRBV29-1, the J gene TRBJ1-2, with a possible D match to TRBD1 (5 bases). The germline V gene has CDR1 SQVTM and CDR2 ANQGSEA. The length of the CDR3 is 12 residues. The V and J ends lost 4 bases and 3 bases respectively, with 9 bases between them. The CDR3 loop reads CSVARGDYGYTF. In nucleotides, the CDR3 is TGCAGCGTTGCTAGGGGAGACTATGGCTACACCTTC.

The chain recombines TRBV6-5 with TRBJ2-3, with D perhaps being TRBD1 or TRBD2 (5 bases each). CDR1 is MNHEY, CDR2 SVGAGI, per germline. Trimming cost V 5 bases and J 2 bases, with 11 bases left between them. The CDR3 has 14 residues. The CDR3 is CASSTRDHTDTQYF. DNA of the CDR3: TGTGCCAGCAGTACCCGGGACCACACAGATACGCAGTATTTT.

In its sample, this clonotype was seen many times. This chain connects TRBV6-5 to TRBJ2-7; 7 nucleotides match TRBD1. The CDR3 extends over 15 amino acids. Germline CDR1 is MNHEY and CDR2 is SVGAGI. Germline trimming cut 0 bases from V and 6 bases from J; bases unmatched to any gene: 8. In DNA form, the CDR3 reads TGTGCCAGCAGTTACTCGAACAGGGGATTTGGCGAGCAGTACTTC. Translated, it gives CASSYSNRGFGEQYF.

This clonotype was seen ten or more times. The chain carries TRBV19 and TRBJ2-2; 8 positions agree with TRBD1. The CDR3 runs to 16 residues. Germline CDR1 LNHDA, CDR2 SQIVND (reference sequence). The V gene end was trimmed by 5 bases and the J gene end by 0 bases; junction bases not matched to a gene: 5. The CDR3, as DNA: TGTGCCAGTAGTCTTCCAGGGGGCGCGAACACCGGGGAGCTGTTTTTT. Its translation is CASSLPGGANTGELFF. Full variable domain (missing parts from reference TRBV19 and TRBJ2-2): DGGITQSPKYLFRKEGQNVTLSCEQNLNHDAMYWYRQDPGQGLRLIYYSQIVNDFQKGDIAEGYSVSREKKESFPLTVTSAQKNPTAFYLCASSLPGGANTGELFFGEGSRLTVL.